This T cell receptor (beta chain) was retrieved from a study of cytomegalovirus exposure and HLA in healthy donors. Findings of the study overall: CMV serostatus was the only recorded immune exposure for donors. An analysis that was carried out later associated some 17,000 TCR beta sequences with HLA alleles at 0.05 false discovery rate.

This clone occurred once. Its antigen is unidentified. V lost 5 bases, J lost 4 bases, and 8 bases stayed unmatched. From germline, CDR1 is LNHNV and CDR2 YYDKDF (reference sequence). The CDR3 is made up of 15 amino acids. The PCR employed 60 Vbeta primers together with 13 Jbeta primers. The data were produced by immunoSEQ multiplex PCR, yet TCRdb's version contains in-frame clones alone and is incomplete. Seen here are approximately 95,000 clones, under 85% observed once, and the top ten hold about 4%. The receptor comes from a woman in her forties in good health and CMV-seropositive. V gene TRBV15 combines with J gene TRBJ2-7; 10 bases are a match to TRBD2. The specimen sequenced was PBMCs. The CDR3 is CATSDGSSGSYEQYF. The CDR3 DNA reads TGTGCCACCAGCGATGGATCTAGCGGGAGTTACGAGCAGTACTTC.